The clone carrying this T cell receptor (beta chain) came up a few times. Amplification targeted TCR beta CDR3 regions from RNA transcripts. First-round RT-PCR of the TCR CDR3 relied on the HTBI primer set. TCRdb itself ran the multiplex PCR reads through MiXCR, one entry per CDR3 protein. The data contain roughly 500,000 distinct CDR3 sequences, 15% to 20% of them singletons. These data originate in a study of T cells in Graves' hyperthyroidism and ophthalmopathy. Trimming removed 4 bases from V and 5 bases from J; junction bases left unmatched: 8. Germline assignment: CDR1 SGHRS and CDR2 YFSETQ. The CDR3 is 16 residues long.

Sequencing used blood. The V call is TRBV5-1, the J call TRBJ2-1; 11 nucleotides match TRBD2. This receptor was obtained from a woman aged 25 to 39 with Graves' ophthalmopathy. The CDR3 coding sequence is TGCGCCAGCAGCCCTTCGACTAGCGGGACTCACAATGAGCAGTTCTTC. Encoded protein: CASSPSTSGTHNEQFF.